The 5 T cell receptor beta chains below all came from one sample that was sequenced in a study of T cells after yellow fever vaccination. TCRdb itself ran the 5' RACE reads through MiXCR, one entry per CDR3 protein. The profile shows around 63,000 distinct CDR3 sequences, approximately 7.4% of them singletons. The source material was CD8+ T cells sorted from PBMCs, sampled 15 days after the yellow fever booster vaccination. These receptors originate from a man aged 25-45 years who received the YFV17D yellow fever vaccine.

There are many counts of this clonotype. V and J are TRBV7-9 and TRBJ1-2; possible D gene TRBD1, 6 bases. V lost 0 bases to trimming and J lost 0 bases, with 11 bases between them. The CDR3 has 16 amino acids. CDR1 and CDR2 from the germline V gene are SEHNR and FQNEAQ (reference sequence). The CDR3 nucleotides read TGTGCCAGCAGCTTAGCGCGGACAGAGACTAACTATGGCTACACCTTC. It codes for CASSLARTETNYGYTF.

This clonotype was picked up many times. The CDR3 bases are TGTGCCAGCAGCTTAGGTGGACAGGGGTACGAGCAGTACTTC. It codes for CASSLGGQGYEQYF. The V gene is TRBV7-9, the J gene TRBJ2-7, with 9 bases matching TRBD1. The V segment lost 1 base and the J segment 4 bases; nucleotides outside the gene matches: 2. Germline CDR1 is SEHNR and CDR2 is FQNEAQ (reference sequence). This CDR3 is built from 14 residues.

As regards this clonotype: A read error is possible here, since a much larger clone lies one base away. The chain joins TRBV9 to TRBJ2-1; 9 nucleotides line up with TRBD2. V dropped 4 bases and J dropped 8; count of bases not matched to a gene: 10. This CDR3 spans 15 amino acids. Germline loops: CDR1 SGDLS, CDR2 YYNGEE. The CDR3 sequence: CASSQGLARVYEQFF. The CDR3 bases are TGTGCCAGCAGCCAAGGACTAGCGAGAGTCTATGAGCAGTTCTTC.

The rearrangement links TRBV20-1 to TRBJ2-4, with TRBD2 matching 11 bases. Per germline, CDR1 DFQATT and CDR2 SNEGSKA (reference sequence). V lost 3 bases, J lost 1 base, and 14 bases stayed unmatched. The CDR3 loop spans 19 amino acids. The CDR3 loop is CSARGVGTSGRMAKNIQYF. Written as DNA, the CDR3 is TGCAGTGCTAGGGGGGTTGGGACTAGCGGTAGGATGGCCAAAAACATTCAGTACTTC.

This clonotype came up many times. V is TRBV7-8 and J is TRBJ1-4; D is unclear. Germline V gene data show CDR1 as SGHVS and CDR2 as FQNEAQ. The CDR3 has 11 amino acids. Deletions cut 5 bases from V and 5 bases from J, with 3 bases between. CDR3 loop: CASSANEKLFF. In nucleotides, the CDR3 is TGTGCCAGCAGCGCGAATGAAAAACTGTTTTTT.